The clone carrying this T cell receptor beta chain was recorded a few times. RNA transcripts were the template for amplifying TCR beta CDR3 regions. The study used the HTBI primer set for a first-round RT-PCR of the TCR CDR3. MiXCR, applied by TCRdb to the multiplex PCR reads, yields one record per CDR3 protein. The sample lists 650,000 to 750,000 distinct CDR3 sequences, 14% occurring once. This record comes from a study of T cells in Graves' hyperthyroidism and ophthalmopathy. From germline, CDR1 is LGHDT and CDR2 YNNKEL (reference sequence). This CDR3 comprises 13 residues. V lost 6 bases, J lost 3 bases, and 9 bases lay in between.

What was sequenced was blood. The chain couples TRBV3-1 to TRBJ1-5, with D unclear. The receptor was derived from a woman aged 18-35 years with Graves' hyperthyroidism. CDR3 nucleotides: TGTGCCAGCAGTTCGACTTTCAATCAGCCCCAGCATTTT. This codes for CASSSTFNQPQHF.